This is a list of T cell receptor beta chains from one sample in a study of OX40 agonist ivuxolimab in advanced cancers. Sequencing used immunoSEQ multiplex PCR; TCRdb keeps in-frame clones, though not all of them. Here the sample spans about 41,000 clones, around 87% being singletons. Sequenced material: CD4+ or CD8+ T cells sorted from blood, taken in a trial of the OX40 agonist ivuxolimab. The receptor set was obtained from an adult with an advanced solid tumor such as melanoma, head and neck, liver or kidney cancer. CDR3s include the opening cysteine and the closing phenylalanine or tryptophan. The D gene is left open where the match is weak. Part of the rows lack a size; the others show once, few, many or a class for expanded clones.

D gene: -
clone size: once
V gene: TRBV11-3
J gene: TRBJ2-3
CDR3 DNA: TGTGCCAGCAGCTTTGGAGCCGGGGTTGGCACAGATACGCAGTATTTT
CDR3 protein: CASSFGAGVGTDTQYF

D gene: TRBD1
clone size: -
V gene: TRBV28
J gene: TRBJ2-7
CDR3 DNA: TGTGCCAGCAGTTCCCACCGGGACAGGGTTGTCTACGAGCAGTACTTC
CDR3 protein: CASSSHRDRVVYEQYF

D gene: -
clone size: -
V gene: TRBV27
J gene: TRBJ1-3
CDR3 DNA: TGTGCCAGCAGTTTGGGCCAGTCTGGAAACACCATATATTTT
CDR3 protein: CASSLGQSGNTIYF

D gene: TRBD1
clone size: -
V gene: TRBV11-3
J gene: TRBJ2-7
CDR3 DNA: TGTGCCAGCAGCCCCTCCCCGGGACAGGGGAGGTGGGACGAGCAGTACTTC
CDR3 protein: CASSPSPGQGRWDEQYF

D gene: -
clone size: -
V gene: TRBV27
J gene: TRBJ2-7
CDR3 DNA: TGTGCCACCCGCCCCCCGGCAGATTTCCACGAGCAGTACTTC
CDR3 protein: CATRPPADFHEQYF

D gene: -
clone size: -
V gene: TRBV2
J gene: TRBJ2-7
CDR3 DNA: TGTGCCAGCAGTGAGGGCGGGTTGGGGTCCTACGAGCAGTACTTC
CDR3 protein: CASSEGGLGSYEQYF

D gene: -
clone size: -
V gene: TRBV30
J gene: TRBJ1-6
CDR3 DNA: TGTGCCTGGGGACGCAGGAGCTCCTATAATTCACCCCTCCACTTT
CDR3 protein: CAWGRRSSYNSPLHF

D gene: -
clone size: -
V gene: TRBV6-6
J gene: TRBJ1-3
CDR3 DNA: TGTGCCAGCAGTTACTCGAGCGAGTTCGGAAACACCATATATTTT
CDR3 protein: CASSYSSEFGNTIYF

D gene: -
clone size: few
V gene: TRBV2
J gene: TRBJ2-5
CDR3 DNA: TGTGCCAGCTGGGGACTCCCCCGGGGGGAGACCCAGTACTTC
CDR3 protein: CASWGLPRGETQYF

D gene: -
clone size: few
V gene: TRBV11-3
J gene: TRBJ1-4
CDR3 DNA: TGTGCCAGCAGCTTAGTCGGCGCAACTAATGAAAAACTGTTTTTT
CDR3 protein: CASSLVGATNEKLFF

D gene: -
clone size: -
V gene: TRBV16
J gene: TRBJ1-4
CDR3 DNA: TGTGCCAGCAGCCAAATAGAGGGGCACGGTGAAAAACTGTTTTTT
CDR3 protein: CASSQIEGHGEKLFF

D gene: TRBD1
clone size: -
V gene: TRBV28
J gene: TRBJ2-6
CDR3 DNA: TGTGCCAGCAGTTCCTCGGACAGGTTGGGGGCCAACGTCCTGACTTTC
CDR3 protein: CASSSSDRLGANVLTF

D gene: -
clone size: -
V gene: TRBV28
J gene: TRBJ1-5
CDR3 DNA: TGTGCCAGCAGGCCAGATAGCAATCAGCCCCAGCATTTT
CDR3 protein: CASRPDSNQPQHF

D gene: -
clone size: -
V gene: TRBV20-1
J gene: TRBJ2-7
CDR3 DNA: TGCAGTGCTAGGGACTCCTACGAGCAGTACTTC
CDR3 protein: CSARDSYEQYF

D gene: -
clone size: -
V gene: TRBV28
J gene: TRBJ2-7
CDR3 DNA: TGTGCCAGCAGTTTTTCAGGGGTCTACGAGCAGTACTTC
CDR3 protein: CASSFSGVYEQYF

D gene: -
clone size: -
V gene: TRBV15
J gene: TRBJ1-1
CDR3 DNA: TGTGCCACCAGCAGAGATGGGTTACAGGCGGTCGGTGCTTTCTTT
CDR3 protein: CATSRDGLQAVGAFF

D gene: -
clone size: -
V gene: TRBV5-1
J gene: TRBJ2-7
CDR3 DNA: TGCGCCAGCAGCTTGGCCGGGACCTACGAGCAGTACTTC
CDR3 protein: CASSLAGTYEQYF

D gene: -
clone size: -
V gene: TRBV13
J gene: TRBJ2-7
CDR3 DNA: TGTGCCAGCAGCTATGGAGGGAGGTCCTACGAGCAGTACTTC
CDR3 protein: CASSYGGRSYEQYF

D gene: TRBD1
clone size: -
V gene: TRBV6-1
J gene: TRBJ2-5
CDR3 DNA: TGTGCCAGCAGCGGGACAGATGAGGAGACCCAGTACTTC
CDR3 protein: CASSGTDEETQYF